What follows describes a single T cell receptor (beta chain). The table came from immunoSEQ multiplex PCR; TCRdb's copy has only in-frame clones and leaves some out. Counted here are some 96,000 clones, roughly 95% occurring once; the ten biggest clones make up approximately 0.22%. The sample belongs to a study of technical replicates of blood from a few donors. The sequence derives from a human donor in good health. The specimen was T cells isolated from PBMCs.

The CDR3: CASSSTGTGGREQYF. CDR3 nucleotides: TGTGCCAGCAGCTCAACCGGGACAGGGGGTCGCGAGCAGTACTTC. The chain joins TRBV13 to TRBJ2-7, with TRBD1 matching 11 bases. Germline values: CDR1 PRHDT, CDR2 FYEKMQ (reference sequence). The ends lost 4 bases at V and 6 bases at J; junction bases unmatched: 8. This CDR3 is 15 amino acids long.